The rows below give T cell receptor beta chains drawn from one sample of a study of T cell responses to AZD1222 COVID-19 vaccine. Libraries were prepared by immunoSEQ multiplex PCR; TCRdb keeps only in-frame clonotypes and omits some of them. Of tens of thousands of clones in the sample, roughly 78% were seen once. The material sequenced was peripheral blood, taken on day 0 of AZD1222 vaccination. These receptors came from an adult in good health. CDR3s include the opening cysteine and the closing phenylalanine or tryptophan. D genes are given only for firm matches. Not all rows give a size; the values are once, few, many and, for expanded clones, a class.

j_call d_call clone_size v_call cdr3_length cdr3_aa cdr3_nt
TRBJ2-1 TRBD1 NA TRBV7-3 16 CASAWDRGAGKNEQFF TGTGCCAGCGCTTGGGACAGGGGAGCGGGAAAAAATGAGCAGTTCTTC
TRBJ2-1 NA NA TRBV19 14 CASRRGASYNEQFF TGTGCCAGCCGGAGGGGGGCCTCCTACAATGAGCAGTTCTTC
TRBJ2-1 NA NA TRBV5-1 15 CASSLDGGPYNEQFF TGCGCCAGCAGCTTGGACGGGGGCCCTTACAATGAGCAGTTCTTC
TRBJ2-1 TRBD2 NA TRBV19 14 CASQTSGRANEQFF TGTGCCAGTCAGACTAGCGGGAGGGCGAATGAGCAGTTCTTC
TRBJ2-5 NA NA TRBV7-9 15 CASSLNGQFQETQYF TGTGCCAGCAGCTTAAATGGCCAGTTCCAAGAGACCCAGTACTTC
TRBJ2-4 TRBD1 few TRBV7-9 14 CASNLGQHQNIQYF TGTGCCAGCAACTTGGGACAGCACCAAAACATTCAGTACTTC
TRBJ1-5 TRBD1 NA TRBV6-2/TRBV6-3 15 CASSYGQGLNQPQHF TGTGCCAGCAGTTACGGACAGGGACTCAATCAGCCCCAGCATTTT
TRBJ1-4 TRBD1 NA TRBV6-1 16 CASSVRQGVGTEKLFF TGTGCCAGCAGTGTCCGACAGGGGGTCGGAACTGAAAAACTGTTTTTT
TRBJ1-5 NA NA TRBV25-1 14 CASRPAGRSQPQHF TGTGCCAGCAGGCCCGCCGGGAGGTCTCAGCCCCAGCATTTT
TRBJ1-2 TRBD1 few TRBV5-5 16 CASNRGQASRWGGYTF TGTGCCAGCAATAGGGGACAGGCCTCACGGTGGGGTGGCTACACCTTC
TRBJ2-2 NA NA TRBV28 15 CASRSQGINTGELFF TGTGCCAGCAGGAGCCAGGGAATTAACACCGGGGAGCTGTTTTTT
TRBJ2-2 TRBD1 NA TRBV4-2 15 CASSRDRGRTGELFF TGTGCCAGCAGCCGGGACAGGGGGCGCACCGGGGAGCTGTTTTTT
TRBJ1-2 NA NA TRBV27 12 CASKGENYGYTF TGTGCCAGCAAAGGAGAGAACTATGGCTACACCTTC
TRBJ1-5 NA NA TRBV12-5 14 CASMQEASNQPQHF TGTGCTAGTATGCAGGAGGCGAGCAATCAGCCCCAGCATTTT
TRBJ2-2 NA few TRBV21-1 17 CASSKGGTGQNTGELFF TGTGCCAGCAGCAAAGGGGGGACAGGCCAGAACACCGGGGAGCTGTTTTTT
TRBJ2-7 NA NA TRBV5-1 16 CASSSSTGFGSSEQYF TGCGCCAGCAGCTCCTCGACAGGTTTTGGGTCTTCCGAGCAGTACTTC
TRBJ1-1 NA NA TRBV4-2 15 CASSHTTDMNTEAFF TGTGCCAGCAGCCATACGACAGACATGAACACTGAAGCTTTCTTT
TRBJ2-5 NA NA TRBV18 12 CASSPGRETQYF TGTGCCAGCTCACCAGGCCGAGAGACCCAGTACTTC
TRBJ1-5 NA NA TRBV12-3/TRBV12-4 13 CASSLAENQPQHF TGTGCCAGCAGTTTAGCGGAAAATCAGCCCCAGCATTTT
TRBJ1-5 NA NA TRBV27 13 CASSYSLNQPQHF TGTGCCAGCAGTTACAGTCTCAATCAGCCCCAGCATTTT
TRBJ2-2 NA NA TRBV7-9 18 CASSQGRDRKTNTGELFF TGTGCCAGCAGCCAAGGGAGGGACAGGAAAACGAACACCGGGGAGCTGTTTTTT
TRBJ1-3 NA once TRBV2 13 CASGRNSGNTIYF TGTGCCAGCGGTAGGAACTCTGGAAACACCATATATTTT
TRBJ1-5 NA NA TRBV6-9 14 CASSYTKGNQPQHF TGTGCCAGCAGTTATACGAAGGGAAATCAGCCCCAGCATTTT
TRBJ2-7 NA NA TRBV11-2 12 CASSLEGIKGYF TGTGCCAGCAGCTTAGAAGGAATAAAGGGGTACTTC
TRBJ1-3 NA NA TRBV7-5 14 CARSLGDSGNTIYF TGTGCCAGAAGCTTAGGGGACTCTGGAAACACCATATATTTT
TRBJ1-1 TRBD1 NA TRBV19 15 CASSPGTGREAEAFF TGTGCCAGTAGTCCCGGGACAGGTCGGGAAGCTGAAGCTTTCTTT
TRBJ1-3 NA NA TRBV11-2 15 CASSFNGEAGNTIYF TGTGCCAGCAGCTTTAACGGGGAGGCCGGAAACACCATATATTTT
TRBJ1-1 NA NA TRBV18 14 CASSPQGLDTEAFF TGTGCCAGCTCACCACAGGGATTGGACACTGAAGCTTTCTTT
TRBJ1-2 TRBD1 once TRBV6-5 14 CASIARTGDYGYTF TGTGCCAGCATTGCCCGGACAGGGGACTATGGCTACACCTTC
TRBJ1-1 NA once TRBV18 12 CASSPDRTEAFF TGTGCCAGCTCACCTGACCGAACTGAAGCTTTCTTT
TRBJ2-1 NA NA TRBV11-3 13 CASRSWAWSEQFF TGTGCCAGCAGGTCGTGGGCTTGGAGTGAGCAGTTCTTC
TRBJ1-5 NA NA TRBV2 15 CASSDLSLSNQPQHF TGTGCCAGCAGTGACCTCAGCCTTAGCAATCAGCCCCAGCATTTT
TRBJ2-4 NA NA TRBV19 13 CASSTRTGGIQYF TGTGCCAGTAGTACCAGGACCGGGGGCATTCAGTACTTC
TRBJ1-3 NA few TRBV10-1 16 CASSDRYHRSGNTIYF TGCGCCAGCAGTGACAGGTATCACAGGTCTGGAAACACCATATATTTT
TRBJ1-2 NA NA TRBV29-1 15 CSVVGPEGSIYGYTF TGCAGCGTTGTTGGCCCAGAGGGATCAATCTATGGCTACACCTTC
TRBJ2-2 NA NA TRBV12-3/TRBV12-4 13 CASSAVRTGELFF TGTGCCAGCAGCGCGGTCCGCACCGGGGAGCTGTTTTTT
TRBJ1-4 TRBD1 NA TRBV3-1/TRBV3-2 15 CASSRRQGNNEKLFF TGTGCCAGCAGCCGCCGACAGGGAAATAATGAAAAACTGTTTTTT
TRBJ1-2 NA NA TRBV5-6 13 CASSSAGSYGYTF TGTGCCAGCAGCTCCGCCGGGTCCTATGGCTACACCTTC
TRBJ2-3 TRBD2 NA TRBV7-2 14 CASSTSGGADTQYF TGTGCCAGCAGCACTAGCGGGGGAGCAGATACGCAGTATTTT
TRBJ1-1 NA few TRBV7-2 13 CASKEWDGGEAFF TGTGCCAGCAAGGAATGGGACGGTGGAGAAGCTTTCTTT
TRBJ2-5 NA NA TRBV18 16 CASSPIVRDSRETQYF TGTGCCAGCTCTCCGATCGTAAGGGACTCCAGAGAGACCCAGTACTTC
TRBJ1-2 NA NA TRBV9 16 CASSVEWGLQGHGYTF TGTGCCAGCAGCGTCGAGTGGGGGCTTCAGGGGCATGGCTACACCTTC
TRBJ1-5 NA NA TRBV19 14 CASSIVSANQPQHF TGTGCCAGTAGTATAGTATCGGCCAATCAGCCCCAGCATTTT
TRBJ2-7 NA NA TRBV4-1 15 CASSIGRAGDYEQYF TGCGCCAGCAGTATAGGTAGGGCAGGGGACTACGAGCAGTACTTC
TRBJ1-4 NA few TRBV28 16 CASSLIGGGLAGRLFF TGTGCCAGCAGTTTAATTGGGGGAGGGCTCGCCGGGAGACTGTTTTTT
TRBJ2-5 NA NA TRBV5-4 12 CASRDRQETQYF TGTGCCAGCAGAGATCGCCAAGAGACCCAGTACTTC
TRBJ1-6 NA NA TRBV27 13 CASSLRHNSPLHF TGTGCCAGCAGTTTGAGACATAATTCACCCCTCCACTTT